A single T cell receptor beta chain is shown here with its context. What it binds is unknown. Reverse transcription of extracted RNA yielded cDNA, which provided the sequencing template. Assay: immunoSEQ multiplex PCR; the TCRdb copy retains only in-frame clones and omits some. This repertoire shows about 290,000 clones, about three fifths found once; its top ten account for under 2%. V lost 2 bases to trimming and J lost 0 bases; unmatched junction nucleotides: 0. Per the germline V gene, CDR1 is ENHRY and CDR2 is SYGVKD. This CDR3 region has 14 residues. This record comes from a study of CD8+ T cells in alopecia areata. Study context: Those treated were given oral tofacitinib at 5 to 10 mg twice daily.

Study results and limitations: In blood and scalp, many expanded lesional clones persisted during tofacitinib. For lesional scalp, especially alopecia totalis/universalis, clonality was higher than in normal scalp.

The treatment here: oral pan-JAK inhibitor, 5-10 mg twice daily. Alopecia areata patients gave lesional scalp punch biopsies and peripheral blood samples. The sequenced sample was CD4+ T cells sorted from blood, obtained at week 24, from a patient treated with tofacitinib. J is TRBJ1-1 and V is TRBV10-3; TRBD1 agrees at 7 bases. The TCR comes from a human donor with alopecia areata. Here the CDR3 DNA reads TGTGCCATCAGTGAGCAGGGGGTGAACACTGAAGCTTTCTTT. Translating it yields CAISEQGVNTEAFF.